The rows below give T cell receptor beta chains drawn from one sample of a study of cytomegalovirus exposure and HLA in healthy donors. Sequencing used immunoSEQ multiplex PCR; TCRdb keeps in-frame clones, though not all of them. The sample shows 180,000 or so clones, around three quarters of them seen only once. The sample was PBMCs. These receptors came from a woman between 45 and 65 years old in good health and CMV-seronegative. Both conserved end residues are part of each CDR3. D genes are given only for firm matches. The size field is filled for only some rows; it gives once, few, many or a size class.

size: -
J: TRBJ1-1
D: TRBD1
V: TRBV28
DNA: TGTGCCAGCACCGCCGGGACAGGGGGATGGGACACTGAAGCTTTCTTT
CDR3: CASTAGTGGWDTEAFF

size: -
J: TRBJ2-5
D: -
V: TRBV15
DNA: TGTGCCACCAGCAGAGATAGGGGATTCGAGACCCAGTACTTC
CDR3: CATSRDRGFETQYF

size: -
J: TRBJ1-1
D: TRBD1
V: TRBV4-3
DNA: TGCGCCAGCAGCCAAGGGACAGGTGGGGCCTTGAACACTGAAGCTTTCTTT
CDR3: CASSQGTGGALNTEAFF

size: -
J: TRBJ1-1
D: TRBD1
V: TRBV4-1
DNA: TGCGCCAGCAGCCCCGGACAGGCTGGTCGGACTGAAGCTTTCTTT
CDR3: CASSPGQAGRTEAFF

size: -
J: TRBJ2-3
D: -
V: TRBV12-5
DNA: TGTGCTAGTGCCTCGTTTGGGGAGCTCCGTAGCACAGATACGCAGTATTTT
CDR3: CASASFGELRSTDTQYF

size: -
J: TRBJ1-2
D: TRBD1
V: TRBV28
DNA: TGTGCCAGCAGGGGACAGGGGGCGATTAACTATGGCTACACCTTC
CDR3: CASRGQGAINYGYTF

size: -
J: TRBJ2-1
D: TRBD1
V: TRBV4-2
DNA: TGTGCCAGCAGCCAAGCGGGCGGGACAGGATACCGGAATGAGCAGTTCTTC
CDR3: CASSQAGGTGYRNEQFF

size: -
J: TRBJ1-5
D: -
V: TRBV4-3
DNA: TGCGCCAGCAGCCAAGAAGGAGGTAGCAATCAGCCCCAGCATTTT
CDR3: CASSQEGGSNQPQHF

size: -
J: TRBJ1-1
D: TRBD1
V: TRBV9
DNA: TGTGCCAGCAGCGGGACAGGCGTCACTGAAGCTTTCTTT
CDR3: CASSGTGVTEAFF

size: -
J: TRBJ2-7
D: -
V: TRBV2
DNA: TGTGCCAGCAGCAGGGCCTACGAGCAGTACTTC
CDR3: CASSRAYEQYF

size: few
J: TRBJ2-5
D: TRBD1
V: TRBV7-2
DNA: TGTGCCAGCAGACTGGACAGGGGGCGCAAAGAGACCCAGTACTTC
CDR3: CASRLDRGRKETQYF

size: few
J: TRBJ2-3
D: -
V: TRBV9
DNA: TGTGCCAGCAGCGTAGACAGGACAGATACGCAGTATTTT
CDR3: CASSVDRTDTQYF

size: -
J: TRBJ1-3
D: -
V: TRBV7-2
DNA: TGTGCCAGCAGCTTAGTGGGGGGGTTATCGAACACCATATATTTT
CDR3: CASSLVGGLSNTIYF

size: -
J: TRBJ2-3
D: -
V: TRBV4-3
DNA: TGCGCCAGCAGCCACGGAACGGGACGGGGGAAAGATACGCAGTATTTT
CDR3: CASSHGTGRGKDTQYF

size: few
J: TRBJ1-4
D: -
V: TRBV7-2
DNA: TGTGCCAGCAGCCCCATATACGGTGAAAAACTGTTTTTT
CDR3: CASSPIYGEKLFF

size: -
J: TRBJ2-3
D: -
V: TRBV6-6
DNA: TGTGCCGTAGCAGCCAGAGATACGCAGTATTTT
CDR3: CAVAARDTQYF

size: -
J: TRBJ2-1
D: TRBD2
V: TRBV6-5
DNA: TGTGCCAGCAGTTACGACGGGGGGGGGAATGAACAGTTCTTC
CDR3: CASSYDGGGNEQFF

size: -
J: TRBJ2-7
D: TRBD2
V: TRBV28
DNA: TGTGCCAGCCAGACACCGGGACTAGGAACCTACGAGCAGTACTTC
CDR3: CASQTPGLGTYEQYF